A selection of T cell receptor beta chains follows, all from one sample in a study of blood T cell repertoires in COVID-19. The method was immunoSEQ multiplex PCR; TCRdb's version includes in-frame clones alone and lacks a portion of them. Seen here are some 210,000 clones, 70% to 90% observed once, and the top ten hold roughly 4.6%. Sequencing was done on a sample of peripheral blood. These receptor sequences come from a woman between 65 and 79 years old with active or convalescent COVID-19. Each CDR3 is given with its conserved first and last residue. D genes are given only for firm matches. Rows give clone size only sometimes, using once, few, many, or a class for an expanded clone.

V gene	J gene	D gene	clone size	CDR3 DNA	CDR3 protein
TRBV27	TRBJ1-1	-	-	TGTGCCAGCAGTTTAAGAGGGAGCCCTGAAGCTTTCTTT	CASSLRGSPEAFF
TRBV28	TRBJ2-7	TRBD1	-	TGTGCCAGCAGGACCGGGACAGGGTACGGGGTCTACGAGCAGTACTTC	CASRTGTGYGVYEQYF
TRBV5-1	TRBJ2-7	TRBD2	-	TGCGCCAGCAGCTTGGAAGCTAGCGGAGGCGAGCAGTACTTC	CASSLEASGGEQYF
TRBV4-2	TRBJ2-3	TRBD2	-	TGTGCCAGCAGCCAAGAGGGACTAGGTACAGATACGCAGTATTTT	CASSQEGLGTDTQYF
TRBV13	TRBJ2-3	-	-	TGTGCCAGCAGCCTAGTAGCAGATACGCAGTATTTT	CASSLVADTQYF
TRBV6-5	TRBJ2-7	-	-	TGTGCCAGCAGCACGACGGGTTACTCCTACGAGCAGTACTTC	CASSTTGYSYEQYF
TRBV18	TRBJ2-7	TRBD1	-	TGTGCCAGCTCACCCAGACAGGGGATGGGGTACGAGCAGTACTTC	CASSPRQGMGYEQYF
TRBV11-3	TRBJ2-5	-	once	TGTGCCAGCAGCAGTACGCTGGGGGGGACCCAGTACTTC	CASSSTLGGTQYF
TRBV5-1	TRBJ2-7	-	few	TGCGCCAGCAGCTGGGGGGACGACGAGCAGTACTTC	CASSWGDDEQYF
TRBV6-6	TRBJ2-1	TRBD2	-	TGTGCCAGCACTCGAGACTTTGGGACTAGCGGGAGAAGGAGTGAGCAGTTCTTC	CASTRDFGTSGRRSEQFF
TRBV28	TRBJ2-2	-	-	TGTGCCAGCAAACAGGGTACGAACACCGGGGAGCTGTTTTTT	CASKQGTNTGELFF
TRBV18	TRBJ2-5	-	once	TGTGCCAGCTCACCAGGAGTAAAAGAGACCCAGTACTTC	CASSPGVKETQYF
TRBV7-6	TRBJ2-7	TRBD2	-	TGTGCCAGCAGCTTAGGGTCCGCGGGAGGCCCCTACGAGCAGTACTTC	CASSLGSAGGPYEQYF
TRBV11-2	TRBJ1-1	-	-	TGTGCCAGCAGCTTAGAGTTCGCGGGGGCGGCTGAAGCTTTCTTT	CASSLEFAGAAEAFF
TRBV5-1	TRBJ2-2	TRBD2	-	TGCGCCAGCAGCTTGCTGGGAGGGGACACCGGGGAGCTGTTTTTT	CASSLLGGDTGELFF